The entry below describes one TCR beta chain. Its specificity is not known. This sample was included in a study of shared clonotypes between healthy human individuals. Study information: A donor's plate count was three for CD4 naive and three for CD4 memory; CD8 naive had two and CD8 memory one. Study-level findings and limits: Blood alone was sampled, and tissue repertoires likely differ.

It was CD45RO-negative cells, positively selected for CCR7, that made up naive CD8 cells, with terminally differentiated effector memory CD45RA+ cells excluded. CDR3 length equals 14 residues. Germline values: CDR1 SEHNR, CDR2 FQNEAQ (reference sequence). V was trimmed by 4 bases and J by 6 bases, leaving 14 bases between them. The test was conducted at deep level. The protocol was immunoSEQ multiplex PCR, while the TCRdb copy is restricted to in-frame clones and leaves out a portion. The sample consists of around 620,000 clones, roughly 96% of them appearing once. The source is a woman in her 30s in good health. The chain recombines TRBV7-9 with TRBJ2-3; no clear D gene. Material for sequencing was naive CD8+ T cells sorted from blood. The CDR3 spells CASSSGGKGDTQYF. CDR3 bases: TGTGCCAGCAGCTCCGGCGGAAAGGGTGATACGCAGTATTTT. The full variable domain, in which reference TRBV7-9 and TRBJ2-3 provide the parts outside the CDR3, is DTGVSQNPRHKITKRGQNVTFRCDPISEHNRLYWYRQTLGQGPEFLTYFQNEAQLEKSRLLSDRFSAERPKGSFSTLEIQRTEQGDSAMYLCASSSGGKGDTQYFGPGTRLTVL.